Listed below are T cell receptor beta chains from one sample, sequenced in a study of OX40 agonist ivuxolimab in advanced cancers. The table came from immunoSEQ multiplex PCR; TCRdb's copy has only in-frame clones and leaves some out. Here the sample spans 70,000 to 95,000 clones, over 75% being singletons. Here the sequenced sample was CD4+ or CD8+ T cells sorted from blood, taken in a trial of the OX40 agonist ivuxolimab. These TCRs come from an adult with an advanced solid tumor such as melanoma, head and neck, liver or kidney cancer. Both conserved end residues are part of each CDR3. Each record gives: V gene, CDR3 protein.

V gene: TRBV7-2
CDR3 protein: CASSLIGSGTYTDTQYF

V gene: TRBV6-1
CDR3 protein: CASSERFQETQYF

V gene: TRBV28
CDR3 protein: CASSFGFQVHSNQPQHF

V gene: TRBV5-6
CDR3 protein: CASSSLAGGPGELFF

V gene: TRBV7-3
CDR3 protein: CASSSSGRSQETQYF

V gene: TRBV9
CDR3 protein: CASSVAVQGEQYF

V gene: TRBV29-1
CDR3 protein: CSVETVHYGYTF

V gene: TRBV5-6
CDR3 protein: CASSSLASSYNEQFF

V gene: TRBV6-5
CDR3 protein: CASSSGVGGGSDTQYF

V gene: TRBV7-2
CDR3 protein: CASGLGREGNF

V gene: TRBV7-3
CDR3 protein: CASRAGARTDTQYF

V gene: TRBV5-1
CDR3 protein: CASTRDPSGRAAGELFF

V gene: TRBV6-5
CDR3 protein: CASSYRTGTTEKLFF

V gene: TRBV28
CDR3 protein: CASSLTGTGSEKLFF

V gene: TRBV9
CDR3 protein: CASSGYGQGSGELFF

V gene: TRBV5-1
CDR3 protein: CASSLGSPGRLNGELFF

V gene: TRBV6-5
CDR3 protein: CASSDATGKGRKYF

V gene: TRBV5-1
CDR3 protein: CASSLAHKGGTADTQYF

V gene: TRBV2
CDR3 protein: CASSERGWNEQFF

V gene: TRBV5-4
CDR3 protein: CASSVQGFGVSGELFF

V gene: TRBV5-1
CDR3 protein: CASSLVSGRNEKLFF

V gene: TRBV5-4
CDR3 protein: CASSLVRGIPGELFF

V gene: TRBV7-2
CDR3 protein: CASSASGRAGHEQYF

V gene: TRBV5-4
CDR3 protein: CASSQAQGAWETQYF

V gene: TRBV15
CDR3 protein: CATRDRGLGTDTQYF

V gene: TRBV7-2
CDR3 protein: CASSLDWQGANYGYTF

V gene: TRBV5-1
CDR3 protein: CASSLAGPDYGYTF

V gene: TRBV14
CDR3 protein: CASSQMLRTPLHF

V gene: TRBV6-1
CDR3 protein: CASSDWTGPQYGYTF

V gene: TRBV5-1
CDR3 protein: CASSFGSVGVGEQYF

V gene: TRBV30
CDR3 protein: CALDRAWDEQFF

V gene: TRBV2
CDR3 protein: CASSEDRVSEKLFF

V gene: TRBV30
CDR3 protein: CAWSVGGSADTQYF